One sample yielded the 2 T cell receptor beta chains listed below, sequenced in a study of cytomegalovirus exposure and HLA in healthy donors. 60 Vbeta and 13 Jbeta primers were used in PCR. Profiled with immunoSEQ multiplex PCR; TCRdb holds only in-frame clones, not every one. This sample has some 98,000 clones; 70% occur once, and the top ten carry 2% to 3%. Material for sequencing was PBMCs. All receptors derive from a man aged 50 to 59 in good health and CMV-seronegative.

The V and J genes are TRBV7-9 and TRBJ1-2, with TRBD1 matching over 10 bases. The CDR3 loop spans 17 amino acids. J gave up 1 base and V 4 bases, and 9 bases lay outside the gene matches. Per the germline V gene, CDR1 is SEHNR and CDR2 is FQNEAQ (reference sequence). CDR3 DNA: TGTGCCAGCAGCTCCCGAGGGACAGGGGCCCATAACTATGGCTACACCTTC. Translation: CASSSRGTGAHNYGYTF.

The V call is TRBV19, the J call TRBJ1-5, with TRBD1 matching over 7 bases. The CDR3 spans 18 residues. The V segment lost 3 bases and the J segment 2 bases; nucleotides outside the gene matches: 13. CDR1 is LNHDA and CDR2 is SQIVND in the germline V gene (reference sequence). DNA for the CDR3: TGTGCCAGTAGTATCCTCCCCCACAGGGGCGGTGGCAATCAGCCCCAGCATTTT. It yields the protein CASSILPHRGGGNQPQHF.